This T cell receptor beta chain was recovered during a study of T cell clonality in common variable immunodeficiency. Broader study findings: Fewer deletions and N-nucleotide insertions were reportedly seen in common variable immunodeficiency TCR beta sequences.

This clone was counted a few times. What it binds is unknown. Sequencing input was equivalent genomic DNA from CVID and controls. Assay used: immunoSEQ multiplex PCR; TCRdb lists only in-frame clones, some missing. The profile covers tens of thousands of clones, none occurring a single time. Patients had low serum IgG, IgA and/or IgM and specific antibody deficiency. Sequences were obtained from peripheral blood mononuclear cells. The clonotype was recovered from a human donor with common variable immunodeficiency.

The DNA read from the CDR3 is TGTGCCAGCAGGGGGGACAGGGCTTATTCACCC. This sequence encodes CASRGDRAYSP. In full, the CDR3 is CASRGDRAYSPLHF. The chain has TRBV2 and TRBJ1-6; TRBD1 matches 9 bases. The CDR3 end lies 3 residues beyond the end of the read and is filled in from the germline J gene. This CDR3 region has 14 residues. V lost 6 bases, J lost 8 bases, and 5 bases stayed unmatched. Germline lookup yields CDR1 SNHLY and CDR2 FYNNEI.